The 9 T cell receptor beta chains given below trace back to one sample, sequenced in a study of Ad26.COV2.S vaccination and SARS-CoV-2 variants. The protocol was immunoSEQ multiplex PCR, while the TCRdb copy is restricted to in-frame clones and leaves out a portion. The table records hundreds of thousands of clones, about 89% of them present only once. Treatment in this sample: 15 to 20 received Ad26.COV2.S at low or high dose, single or two shots; about 5 received placebo; per-sample allocation not given. Day 63 following the first vaccine or placebo injection was when the samples were taken. The specimen was peripheral blood, collected in a trial of Ad26.COV2.S vaccine versus placebo. The receptors stem from a person aged 18-65 years who received the Ad26.COV2.S COVID-19 vaccine or a placebo.

This clone was seen once. The DNA of the CDR3 is TGTGCCAGCAGCTTACCGGACGGCCGTCTCGAGCAGTACTTC. Encoded protein: CASSLPDGRLEQYF. The V call is TRBV7-9, the J call TRBJ2-7; D gene ambiguous. V lost 2 bases to trimming and J lost 6 bases, with 14 bases between them. Germline CDR1 and CDR2: SEHNR and FQNEAQ (reference sequence). The CDR3 loop spans 14 amino acids.

The V call is TRBV9, the J call TRBJ2-7; 7 bases are shared with TRBD1. There are 14 residues in the CDR3. Trimming took 3 bases from V and 4 from J; bases not matched to a gene: 7. Germline CDR1 is SGDLS and CDR2 is YYNGEE. As DNA, the CDR3 is TGTGCCAGCAGCGCCTGGGACAGTAGTTACGAGCAGTACTTC. This encodes CASSAWDSSYEQYF.

This chain connects TRBV27 to TRBJ2-1; TRBD2 matches 7 bases. V shed 0 bases and J 2 bases; nucleotides not matched to a gene: 4. The CDR3 consists of 16 residues. Germline CDR1 reads MNHEY; CDR2 reads SMNVEV (reference sequence). The CDR3 loop is CASSLSGGSAYNEQFF. In DNA, the CDR3 is TGTGCCAGCAGTTTATCGGGCGGGAGTGCCTACAATGAGCAGTTCTTC.

This clone was detected only a few times. The gene calls are TRBV18 and TRBJ2-2, with 8 bases identical to TRBD1. The trim removed 4 bases at V and 4 bases at J, leaving 5 bases unmatched. Germline-derived CDR1 and CDR2 are KGHSH and LQKENI. The CDR3 contains 15 residues. Here the CDR3 DNA reads TGTGCCAGCTCACTTCAGACAGGGGTCACCGGGGAGCTGTTTTTT. Protein: CASSLQTGVTGELFF.

This rearrangement joins TRBV19 to TRBJ1-1; D unresolved. CDR1 LNHDA and CDR2 SQIVND come from the germline V gene (reference sequence). V was shortened by 6 bases and J by 4 bases, with 21 bases between the two germline ends. The CDR3 is 16 amino acids. This chain's CDR3 is CASSRSPAAVATEAFF. For the CDR3, the DNA is TGTGCCAGTAGCAGAAGCCCGGCAGCGGTGGCCACTGAAGCTTTCTTT.

The genes are TRBV4-2 and TRBJ2-3; TRBD2 aligns across 13 bases. Germline CDR1 reads LGHNA; CDR2 reads YNFKEQ. Trimming cost V 3 bases and J 6 bases; bases outside gene matches: 15. There are 19 residues in the CDR3. The CDR3 bases are TGTGCCAGCAGCCAGAACCCCCCATCTGGACTAGCGGGAGCGGATACGCAGTATTTT. The encoded protein is CASSQNPPSGLAGADTQYF.

The chain joins TRBV7-9 to TRBJ1-3; possibly TRBD1 for D (5 bases). Germline lookup yields CDR1 SEHNR and CDR2 FQNEAQ (reference sequence). The ends were cut back, 2 bases at V and 6 bases at J, with 8 bases in the middle. The CDR3 length is 13 residues. CDR3 region: CASSLWGENTIYF. CDR3 DNA: TGTGCCAGCAGCTTATGGGGGGAAAACACCATATATTTT.

This clone appeared a single time. The rearrangement joins TRBV10-2 to TRBJ2-1; 7 bases map to TRBD2. The ends lost 8 bases at V and 9 bases at J; junction bases unmatched: 1. Germline V gene sequence: CDR1 WSHSY, CDR2 SAAADI. This CDR3 has 10 amino acids. The CDR3 sequence: CASGEGEQFF. The CDR3 DNA reads TGCGCCAGCGGGGAGGGTGAGCAGTTCTTC.

The chain employs TRBV19 and TRBJ1-1; maybe TRBD1 (5 bases). This CDR3 has 13 amino acids. CDR1 is LNHDA, CDR2 SQIVND, per germline (reference sequence). Trimming removed 3 bases from V and 11 bases from J, with 16 bases in between. The CDR3 loop is CASSIAGRTMAFF. CDR3 nucleotide sequence: TGTGCCAGTAGTATCGCTGGCAGGACAATGGCTTTCTTT.